These 14 T cell receptor beta chains were sequenced from one sample in a study of T-cell memory formation after mild COVID-19. TCRdb itself ran the 5' RACE reads through MiXCR, one entry per CDR3 protein. The sample lists roughly 300,000 distinct CDR3 sequences, around 15% occurring once. The source material was PBMCs or a T cell subset sorted from them (not recorded which). The receptors were gathered from a man younger than 35 who had mild COVID-19 (a few samples of this study predate the infection). Cell type and time point are not known.

The rearrangement links TRBV6-5 to TRBJ2-3; tentatively, D is TRBD1 or TRBD2 (5 bases each). The CDR3 length is 12 residues. CDR1 is MNHEY and CDR2 is SVGAGI in the germline V gene. V lost 8 bases, J lost 5 bases, and 11 bases lay in between. As DNA, the CDR3 is TGTGCCAGCGGGGACCGACGAGATACGCAGTATTTT. Residues: CASGDRRDTQYF.

This clonotype was seen only a few times. The chain is built from TRBV4-3 and TRBJ2-1, with 8 bases fitting TRBD2. J gave up 4 bases and V 0 bases, and 5 bases lay outside the gene matches. The germline V gene has CDR1 LGHNA and CDR2 YSLEER. This CDR3 spans 16 amino acids. The CDR3 DNA is TGCGCCAGCAGCCAAGATCGGGCTAGCGGGTACAATGAGCAGTTCTTC. This translates into CASSQDRASGYNEQFF.

V is TRBV9 and J is TRBJ2-5; TRBD1 aligns across 11 bases. Germline V gene data show CDR1 as SGDLS and CDR2 as YYNGEE. The J segment lost 5 bases and the V segment lost 3 bases, leaving 6 bases of the junction unmatched. The CDR3 sequence is 15 residues long. CDR3 bases: TGTGCCAGCAGCGGAGGACAGGGGGCGAGGGAGACCCAGTACTTC. It specifies CASSGGQGARETQYF. The full variable domain, completed using reference TRBV9 and TRBJ2-5, is DSGVTQTPKHLITATGQRVTLRCSPRSGDLSVYWYQQSLDQGLQFLIQYYNGEERAKGNILERFSAQQFPDLHSELNLSSLELGDSALYFCASSGGQGARETQYFGPGTRLLVL.

This clonotype was seen at least ten times. The genes are TRBV6-5 and TRBJ2-1, with 10 bases matching TRBD2. V was pared by 4 bases and J by 7 bases, with 10 bases of the junction left unmatched. CDR1 MNHEY and CDR2 SVGAGI come from the germline V gene. This CDR3 comprises 16 residues. CDR3 sequence: CASSSHLAGVGNEQFF. For the CDR3, the DNA is TGTGCCAGCAGTTCCCACCTAGCGGGGGTCGGGAATGAGCAGTTCTTC.

This clonotype occurred many times. This CDR3 reads CASSLEGRGDGYTF. The CDR3 nucleotides are TGCGCCAGCAGCTTGGAAGGCAGGGGAGATGGCTACACCTTC. The chain couples TRBV5-1 to TRBJ1-2; a weak D match, TRBD1 (6 bases). V was cut by 0 bases and J by 6 bases, with 12 bases left in between. Germline V gives CDR1 SGHRS, CDR2 YFSETQ. This CDR3 has 14 amino acids.

This chain joins TRBV5-1 and TRBJ1-2, with D possibly TRBD1 on 5 matching bases. Per germline, CDR1 SGHRS and CDR2 YFSETQ. V lost 5 bases and J 4 bases, leaving 12 bases between the germline ends. The CDR3 is made up of 13 amino acids. The CDR3 region has the DNA TGCGCCAGCAGGCCCCAGGGAACCTATGGCTACACCTTC. As protein: CASRPQGTYGYTF.

The chain links TRBV20-1 to TRBJ2-5; D possibly corresponds to TRBD2 (5 bases). From germline, CDR1 is DFQATT and CDR2 SNEGSKA (reference sequence). Trimming pared 7 bases from V and 4 bases from J, leaving 19 bases between. This CDR3 has 14 amino acids. The CDR3 DNA is TGCAGTGTTAGGACTCCAACTACCCGAGAGACCCAGTACTTC. This gives the protein CSVRTPTTRETQYF.

This clonotype has just a few counts. The V call is TRBV7-9, the J call TRBJ1-5; D is unresolved. The germline V gene has CDR1 SEHNR and CDR2 FQNEAQ (reference sequence). V gave up 2 bases and J gave up 5 bases, with 7 bases separating them. This CDR3 spans 13 amino acids. DNA for the CDR3: TGTGCCAGCAGCTTATATAGGGATCAGCCCCAGCATTTT. This codes for CASSLYRDQPQHF.

The V gene is TRBV19, the J gene TRBJ2-3; D unclear. CDR3 length: 16 amino acids. Germline CDR1 LNHDA, CDR2 SQIVND (reference sequence). The V end was cut by 2 bases, the J end by 4 bases, with 16 bases between. CDR3 nucleotides: TGTGCCAGTAGTATATCCTCCGGGCGTGGGGCAGATACGCAGTATTTT. Protein sequence: CASSISSGRGADTQYF.

This clonotype has a handful of counts. The chain carries TRBV29-1 and TRBJ1-4; TRBD1 agrees at 11 bases. Unmatched junction bases numbered 2, after V lost 1 base and J lost 10 bases. Germline-derived CDR1 and CDR2 are SQVTM and ANQGSEA. The CDR3 spans 13 residues. The CDR3 DNA is TGCAGCGTTGAAGGCGGGACAGGGGGAAAACTGTTTTTT. It specifies CSVEGGTGGKLFF.

This clonotype was observed a handful of times. The chain employs TRBV6-5 and TRBJ2-3, with 8 bases that match TRBD2. The CDR3 consists of 16 residues. Germline-derived CDR1 and CDR2 are MNHEY and SVGAGI. V was clipped by 5 bases and J by 2 bases; unmatched bases: 9. DNA for the CDR3: TGTGCCAGCAGTCGGGGGGGGCCCCGACTCACAGATACGCAGTATTTT. Its translation: CASSRGGPRLTDTQYF.

The table lists this clonotype with many counts. The chain combines TRBV3-1 with TRBJ1-4; D remains unclear. Germline V gene lookup returns CDR1 LGHDT and CDR2 YNNKEL (reference sequence). The CDR3 runs 15 residues. V lost 3 bases to trimming and J lost 10 bases, with 18 bases between them. The chain's CDR3 is CASSQDLISAGKLFF. For the CDR3, the DNA is TGTGCCAGCAGCCAGGACCTCATCTCAGCGGGAAAACTGTTTTTT.

This clonotype turned up a few times. The V call is TRBV5-1, the J call TRBJ2-5, with a weak D call TRBD1 (6 bases). Per the germline V gene, CDR1 is SGHRS and CDR2 is YFSETQ. The CDR3 is made up of 14 amino acids. V gave up 3 bases and J gave up 2 bases, with 11 bases separating them. CDR3 in amino acids: CASSSLDRQETQYF. CDR3 DNA sequence: TGCGCCAGCAGCTCTTTGGACAGACAAGAGACCCAGTACTTC.

This clonotype was counted only a few times. The chain recombines TRBV5-1 with TRBJ2-3, with no clear D. CDR3 length equals 13 residues. Germline CDR1 SGHRS, CDR2 YFSETQ. With 0 bases removed from V and 8 bases from J, the gap between germline ends came to 10 bases. The CDR3 sequence is CASSLEPNPTQYF. CDR3 in DNA: TGCGCCAGCAGCTTGGAACCGAACCCTACGCAGTATTTT.